These 18 T cell receptor beta chains came from one sample sequenced in a study of T-cell reconstitution after alpha-beta-depleted transplantation in children. Unique molecular identifiers were incorporated during preparation of the TCRbeta library. TCRdb fed the PCR reads into MiXCR, producing one record per CDR3 protein. This table has about 980,000 distinct CDR3 sequences, roughly 31% appearing once. Sequenced here: PBMCs, mostly from graft donor cells, sampled 360 days after TCRalphabeta/CD19-depleted stem cell transplant. Receptors were obtained from a boy in the first two years of life who had a stem cell transplant for SCID, so the T cells may come from the graft donor.

The chain couples TRBV6-5 to TRBJ1-3, with TRBD1 as a possible D gene (5 bases). With 2 bases removed from V and 0 bases from J, the gap between germline ends came to 14 bases. The CDR3 sequence is 17 residues long. Germline V gene sequence: CDR1 MNHEY, CDR2 SVGAGI. The CDR3 loop is CASSYTVFGTSGNTIYF. The CDR3 nucleotides are TGTGCCAGCAGTTACACGGTTTTCGGGACCTCTGGAAACACCATATATTTT.

V usage is TRBV7-9 and J usage is TRBJ2-7, with 8 bases aligning to TRBD1. J lost 2 bases, V lost 1 base, and 7 bases had no gene match. Germline CDR1 reads SEHNR; CDR2 reads FQNEAQ (reference sequence). CDR3 length: 16 amino acids. CDR3 sequence: CASSLGPTGVPYEQYF. In DNA, the CDR3 is TGTGCCAGCAGCTTAGGCCCGACAGGGGTGCCCTACGAGCAGTACTTC.

V usage is TRBV7-2 and J usage is TRBJ1-6; D unresolved. Trimming took 5 bases from V and 4 from J, leaving 12 bases between them. Germline lookup yields CDR1 SGHTA and CDR2 FQGNSA. The CDR3 length is 15 residues. The CDR3 spells CASSPAGAYNSPLHF. In DNA, the CDR3 is TGTGCCAGCAGCCCCGCGGGAGCGTATAATTCACCCCTCCACTTT.

CDR3 nucleotides: TGTGCCAGCAGCTTAAGTCGGGACCGGGATGAGCAGTTCTTC. Translating gives CASSLSRDRDEQFF. This chain joins TRBV7-3 and TRBJ2-1; D may correspond to TRBD1 or TRBD2 (5 bases each). The germline V gene encodes CDR1 SGHTA and CDR2 FQGTGA. V was shortened by 1 base and J by 8 bases, with 12 bases between the two germline ends. The CDR3 extends over 14 amino acids.

The sample holds many counts of this clonotype. The V and J genes are TRBV10-3 and TRBJ2-3; a weak D match, TRBD1 (5 bases). CDR3 length: 15 residues. Looked up from germline, CDR1 is ENHRY and CDR2 is SYGVKD. The ends were cut back, 3 bases at V and 5 bases at J, with 15 bases in the middle. The CDR3 DNA is TGTGCCATCAGTGAATCCCTAACAGGCGTAGATACGCAGTATTTT. Amino acids: CAISESLTGVDTQYF.

The genes are TRBV28 and TRBJ2-3; D is possibly TRBD2 (5 bases). V dropped 5 bases and J dropped 1 base, with 13 bases sitting between them. Germline V gene data show CDR1 as MDHEN and CDR2 as SYDVKM. This CDR3 contains 15 residues. CDR3 coding DNA: TGTGCCAGCAGTCAAACCGGGATACGCACAGATACGCAGTATTTT. This sequence encodes CASSQTGIRTDTQYF.

This clonotype was counted once. V usage is TRBV4-3 and J usage is TRBJ2-7; D is ambiguous. CDR1 LGHNA and CDR2 YSLEER come from the germline V gene. CDR3 length equals 13 residues. With 0 bases removed from V and 7 bases from J, the gap between germline ends came to 10 bases. The CDR3, as DNA: TGCGCCAGCAGCCAAGAATTAATGGGGGAGCAGTACTTC. It is translated as CASSQELMGEQYF.

This CDR3 reads CASSLNMVVDEQYF. As DNA, the CDR3 is TGTGCCAGCAGTTTAAATATGGTGGTGGACGAGCAGTACTTC. V usage is TRBV12-3 or TRBV12-4 and J usage is TRBJ2-7; D remains ambiguous. The ends were cut back, 2 bases at V and 5 bases at J, with 13 bases in the middle. This CDR3 region has 14 residues.

This clonotype was detected a few times. The DNA for the CDR3 is TGTGCCAGCAGTTTAGGGGGGGCTGCCGCAGATACGCAGTATTTT. Its translation: CASSLGGAAADTQYF. The chain is built from TRBV12-3 or TRBV12-4 and TRBJ2-3, with D possibly being TRBD1 or TRBD2 (6 bases each). Deletions cut 1 base from V and 4 bases from J, with 12 bases between. CDR3 length: 15 residues.

V usage is TRBV6-5 and J usage is TRBJ2-7, with 8 bases identical to TRBD2. Looked up from germline, CDR1 is MNHEY and CDR2 is SVGAGI. Trimming took 6 bases from V and 0 from J; bases not matched to a gene: 4. The CDR3 runs 14 residues. The CDR3 protein is CASRYSGDSYEQYF. CDR3 DNA: TGTGCCAGCAGATATAGCGGGGACTCCTACGAGCAGTACTTC.

About this clonotype: An end of the junction differs from the germline gene, which may be a read error. The rearrangement uses TRBV3-1 and TRBJ2-7; D is possibly TRBD2 (5 bases). The germline gives CDR1 LGHDT, CDR2 YNNKEL (reference sequence). This CDR3 region has 15 residues. CDR3 bases: TGTGCCTGCAGCCAAGTCAGCCGGGGATCCTACGAGCAGTACTTC. Translated: CACSQVSRGSYEQYF.

The chain joins TRBV6-2 or TRBV6-3 to TRBJ2-7, with D perhaps matching TRBD2 (6 bases). This CDR3 is 17 amino acids long. Germline V gene data show CDR1 as MNHEY and CDR2 as SVGEGT. V was trimmed by 2 bases and J by 4 bases, leaving 21 bases between them. The CDR3 here is CASSYGGAGTLNYEQYF. The CDR3 bases are TGTGCCAGCAGTTACGGTGGAGCCGGGACTTTAAATTACGAGCAGTACTTC.

The rearrangement links TRBV7-6 to TRBJ2-5; possibly TRBD1 or TRBD2 for D (7 bases each). V was pared by 2 bases and J by 5 bases, with 15 bases between. The germline V gene encodes CDR1 SGHVS and CDR2 FNYEAQ. This CDR3 contains 15 residues. CDR3 residues: CASSLPQGGRETQYF. CDR3 coding DNA: TGTGCCAGCAGCTTACCGCAGGGGGGGCGGGAGACCCAGTACTTC.

CDR3 loop: CASSPTGQGILHEQYF. The CDR3 DNA is TGCGCCAGCAGCCCGACGGGACAGGGTATTCTGCACGAGCAGTACTTC. The chain recombines TRBV5-1 with TRBJ2-7, with TRBD1 matching 9 bases. The ends lost 4 bases at V and 5 bases at J; junction bases unmatched: 13. The CDR3 sequence is 16 residues long. The germline V gene has CDR1 SGHRS and CDR2 YFSETQ.

The rearrangement uses TRBV12-3 or TRBV12-4 and TRBJ2-2, with D unclear. This CDR3 contains 12 residues. V was pared by 6 bases and J by 6 bases, with 8 bases between. CDR3 sequence reads: CASSRTPGELFF. The CDR3 DNA follows: TGTGCCAGCAGCCGCACCCCCGGGGAGCTGTTTTTT.

The chain is built from TRBV11-2 and TRBJ2-7, with 7 bases matching TRBD2. This CDR3 contains 15 residues. Trimming cost V 5 bases and J 6 bases; bases outside gene matches: 13. Germline V gives CDR1 SGHAT, CDR2 FQNNGV. CDR3 sequence reads: CASSIRTSPALEQYF. CDR3 DNA: TGTGCCAGCAGCATCCGGACTAGTCCGGCACTCGAGCAGTACTTC.

The V gene is TRBV27, the J gene TRBJ2-6; 10 bases are a match to TRBD1. The CDR3 extends over 17 amino acids. Germline V CDR1 and CDR2: MNHEY, SMNVEV (reference sequence). The V and J ends lost 9 bases and 2 bases, in that order; junction bases with no gene match: 10. The CDR3 DNA sequence: TGTGCCAGTGGGACAGGGGAAGGTATAACTGGGGCCAACGTCCTGACTTTC. Residues: CASGTGEGITGANVLTF.

This clonotype was seen more than once but under ten times. The chain recombines TRBV5-1 with TRBJ2-7; no clear D gene. V gave up 1 base and J gave up 0 bases, with 11 bases separating them. The CDR3 contains 15 residues. CDR1 is SGHRS and CDR2 is YFSETQ in the germline V gene. The CDR3 DNA reads as TGCGCCAGCAGCTTGACGTCTCCCTTCTCCTACGAGCAGTACTTC. It specifies CASSLTSPFSYEQYF.